This T cell receptor beta chain was captured by sequencing in a study of CD4 T cells in relation to SARS-CoV-2 and coronaviruses. The unexposed donors gave CD4+ T cells in about 2011-2018, prior to COVID-19. The cells were cultured for 10 days before CD4+ T cells were isolated. The germline V gene has CDR1 LNHDA and CDR2 SQIVND (reference sequence). CDR3 size: 15 residues. The V end lost 2 bases, the J end lost 5 bases, and 15 bases lay between the germline ends. The assay was immunoSEQ multiplex PCR, and TCRdb's table has in-frame clones only and misses some. There are about 20,000 clones in the sample; over 70% occur only once, and under 25% lies in the top ten. This clone was observed a handful of times. Its antigen is unidentified.

The chain employs TRBV19 and TRBJ1-1, with D possibly TRBD1 on 6 matching bases. Sequencing input: CD4+ T cells from PBMCs, cultured in vitro. The clonotype was recovered from a human donor in good health. CDR3 sequence (DNA): TGTGCCAGTAGTATATCAGCAGGGGAAGAGACTGAAGCTTTCTTT. Amino acids: CASSISAGEETEAFF.